This paragraph reports one T cell receptor beta chain. This entry belongs to a study of OX40 agonist ivuxolimab in advanced cancers. Overall study: Patients receiving dose escalation had hepatocellular carcinoma, melanoma, renal cell or head and neck cancer. Mean age approximately 55 years, range roughly 20 to 85; about 85% male. Prior anti-PD-1, anti-PD-L1 or anti-CTLA-4 therapy was allowed; more than 30% had some.

Only in-frame clones appear in the TCRdb table, and some are missing; sequencing was by immunoSEQ multiplex PCR. This sample has approximately 60,000 clones, with approximately 94% found just once. CDR1 SEHNR and CDR2 FQNEAQ come from the germline V gene (reference sequence). V lost 2 bases, J lost 2 bases, and 10 bases lay in between. This CDR3 is 15 amino acids long. This rearrangement joins TRBV7-9 to TRBJ2-1, with D perhaps given as TRBD1 or TRBD2 (5 bases each). This specimen consisted of CD4+ or CD8+ T cells sorted from blood, obtained in a trial of the OX40 agonist ivuxolimab. This sequence originates from an adult with an advanced solid tumor such as melanoma, head and neck, liver or kidney cancer. CDR3 protein: CASSLKGDPYNEQFF. The CDR3 nucleotides read TGTGCCAGCAGCTTAAAAGGGGACCCCTACAATGAGCAGTTCTTC.